This TCR beta chain was identified in a study of blood T cell repertoires in COVID-19. Looking at the study overall: Acute and convalescent COVID-19 specimens originated in the United States, Italy and Spain. T cells, B-cell-depleted T cells, or PBMCs supplied cDNA or gDNA.

Per the authors' pipeline: For nucleated cells, counts were estimated from reference gene primer amplification. The data were produced by immunoSEQ multiplex PCR, yet TCRdb's version contains in-frame clones alone and is incomplete. The V and J calls and clone size are taken from that table; D and trimming were inferred from the DNA. This sample has more than 100,000 clones, with roughly 84% found just once. J lost 0 bases, V lost 4 bases, and 10 bases had no gene match. The germline CDR1 and CDR2 sequences are SGHDT and YYEEEE. The CDR3 totals 19 residues. Specimen: peripheral blood. The chain carries TRBV5-6 and TRBJ1-6; 10 nucleotides line up with TRBD1. The TCR originated in a man aged 60 to 75 with acute or convalescent COVID-19. CDR3 in amino acids: CASSIDRGPASSYNSPLHF. For the CDR3, the DNA is TGTGCCAGCAGCATAGACAGGGGGCCCGCTAGCTCCTATAATTCACCCCTCCACTTT.